The sequence of this T cell receptor (beta chain) was determined in a study of cytomegalovirus exposure and HLA in healthy donors. In the case of this clone: The antigen remains unidentified.

The PCR made use of 60 Vbeta and 13 Jbeta primers. Libraries were prepared by immunoSEQ multiplex PCR; TCRdb keeps only in-frame clonotypes and omits some of them. This sample yields around 130,000 clones, of which about four fifths are seen a single time; over 1% belongs to the top ten. Study results and limitations: Based on reports, TCR beta sequences accurately predicted HLA-A and HLA-B alleles for most subjects.

The sequence was collected from a human donor in good health. Source material: PBMCs.

CDR3 bases: TGCGCCAGCAGCAATCAGGGGCGGGAGACCCAGTACTTC. Translating it yields CASSNQGRETQYF. V and J are TRBV10-1 and TRBJ2-5; the D gene is possibly TRBD1 (6 bases). The CDR3 consists of 13 residues. V was clipped by 6 bases and J by 5 bases, with 13 bases between them. Germline V gives CDR1 WNHNN, CDR2 SYGVQD (reference sequence).